The rows below give T cell receptor beta chains drawn from one sample of a study of CD8+CD57+ T cells in acquired aplastic anemia. A single record per CDR3 protein comes from TCRdb applying MiXCR to the reads. The table shows fewer than 85,000 distinct CDR3 sequences, with 55% to 75% occurring only once. The specimen was sorted CD4+, CD8+, or CD8+CD57+ T cells (not recorded which) from PBMCs. These receptors were collected from a human donor with aplastic anemia. The CDR3 runs from the conserved cysteine through the conserved F or W. Fields, in order: J gene, V gene, clone size, CDR3 length, D gene, CDR3 protein, CDR3 DNA. The D gene is left open where the match is weak. The listing skips clone size in some rows; elsewhere it reads once, few, many or a size class.

TRBJ2-3 | TRBV19 | NA | 14 | NA | CASRLTGGPDTQYF | TGTGCCAGTAGGCTGACCGGGGGTCCAGATACGCAGTATTTT
TRBJ2-7 | TRBV5-5 | NA | 16 | TRBD2 | CASSSRLAGTSYEQYF | TGTGCCAGCAGCTCCCGACTAGCGGGGACCTCCTACGAGCAGTACTTC
TRBJ1-6 | TRBV10-3 | NA | 14 | NA | CAISQGLVSSPLHF | TGTGCCATCAGTCAGGGGTTGGTGAGTTCACCCCTCCACTTT
TRBJ2-5 | TRBV11-2 | many | 15 | TRBD1 | CASSGPGQGLETQYF | TGTGCCAGCAGCGGACCGGGACAGGGGTTAGAGACCCAGTACTTC
TRBJ1-6 | TRBV19 | NA | 14 | TRBD1 | CASGNRGGNSPLHF | TGTGCCAGTGGAAACAGGGGAGGTAATTCACCCCTCCACTTT
TRBJ2-7 | TRBV5-6 | NA | 14 | TRBD1 | CASSTGQSSYEQYF | TGTGCCAGCAGCACGGGACAGAGCTCCTACGAGCAGTACTTC
TRBJ2-6 | TRBV3-1 | NA | 12 | NA | CASSRGANVLTF | TGTGCCAGCAGCCGGGGGGCCAACGTCCTGACTTTC
TRBJ1-1 | TRBV10-3 | NA | 11 | NA | CAISESAEAFF | TGTGCCATCAGTGAGTCAGCTGAAGCTTTCTTT
TRBJ2-1 | TRBV4-1 | NA | 17 | NA | CASSLPLGSVYGNEQFF | TGCGCCAGCAGCCTCCCTCTGGGGTCGGTCTATGGGAATGAGCAGTTCTTC
TRBJ2-1 | TRBV11-1 | NA | 15 | TRBD2 | CASSLVAGGSHEQFF | TGTGCCAGCAGCTTAGTAGCGGGAGGCAGCCATGAGCAGTTCTTC
TRBJ1-3 | TRBV10-3 | once | 16 | NA | CAISQKTDFSGNTIYF | TGTGCCATCAGCCAGAAGACGGATTTCTCTGGAAACACCATATATTTT
TRBJ1-2 | TRBV20-1 | NA | 14 | NA | CSASAQDRLGGYTF | TGCAGTGCTAGCGCGCAGGACAGATTGGGAGGCTACACCTTC
TRBJ2-2 | TRBV11-2 | few | 17 | TRBD2 | CASSLNLAGEYTGELFF | TGTGCCAGCAGCTTAAATCTAGCGGGAGAATATACCGGGGAGCTGTTTTTT
TRBJ1-5 | TRBV24-1 | NA | 13 | NA | CATSDSRDQPQHF | TGTGCCACCAGTGATTCCAGGGATCAGCCCCAGCATTTT
TRBJ2-7 | TRBV4-2 | many | 16 | NA | CASSQDGMAASYEQYF | TGTGCCAGCAGCCAAGATGGCATGGCAGCCTCCTACGAGCAGTACTTC
TRBJ1-1 | TRBV29-1 | NA | 13 | TRBD1 | CSVTTGVNTEAFF | TGCAGCGTTACCACAGGGGTGAACACTGAAGCTTTCTTT
TRBJ2-7 | TRBV7-9 | NA | 15 | TRBD2 | CASSHRGRGSYEQYF | TGTGCCAGCAGCCACCGCGGGAGGGGCTCCTACGAGCAGTACTTC
TRBJ1-3 | TRBV19 | NA | 13 | NA | CASKDSGGNTIYF | TGTGCCAGTAAGGACAGCGGAGGAAACACCATATATTTT
TRBJ1-4 | TRBV19 | NA | 14 | TRBD1 | CATTGTDLNEKLFF | TGTGCCACAACCGGGACAGATCTTAATGAAAAACTGTTTTTT
TRBJ2-1 | TRBV29-1 | NA | 14 | NA | CSVEVGSSYNEQFF | TGCAGCGTTGAAGTGGGCAGCTCCTACAATGAGCAGTTCTTC
TRBJ2-5 | TRBV24-1 | few | 12 | NA | CATTSDGETQYF | TGTGCCACCACCAGCGACGGAGAGACCCAGTACTTC
TRBJ1-3 | TRBV15 | NA | 14 | TRBD1 | CDTSRQGSGNTIYF | TGTGACACCAGCAGACAGGGCTCTGGAAACACCATATATTTT
TRBJ1-4 | TRBV27 | NA | 15 | NA | CASSHPGDTGEKLFF | TGTGCCAGCAGTCATCCAGGGGATACGGGAGAAAAACTGTTTTTT
TRBJ1-6 | TRBV7-9 | few | 13 | NA | CASSPRTDSPLHF | TGTGCCAGCAGCCCCAGGACTGATTCACCCCTCCACTTT
TRBJ2-2 | TRBV20-1 | NA | 15 | TRBD2 | CSARDPGLAAGELFF | TGCAGTGCTAGAGATCCGGGACTAGCGGCCGGGGAGCTGTTTTTT
TRBJ1-2 | TRBV29-1 | once | 15 | NA | CSVSHRDMSYYGYTF | TGCAGCGTTTCCCACCGGGACATGAGTTACTATGGCTACACCTTC
TRBJ1-1 | TRBV7-6 | NA | 13 | NA | CASSFGLNTEAFF | TGTGCCAGCAGCTTCGGTTTGAACACTGAAGCTTTCTTT
TRBJ2-7 | TRBV10-3 | few | 12 | NA | CAISGTAYEQYF | TGTGCCATCAGTGGGACTGCGTACGAGCAGTACTTC
TRBJ1-2 | TRBV19 | NA | 14 | NA | CASSPDKGLYGYTF | TGTGCCAGTAGTCCCGATAAAGGGCTCTATGGCTACACCTTC
TRBJ1-6 | TRBV11-1 | NA | 13 | NA | CASSFGPTESLHF | TGTGCCAGCAGCTTCGGGCCAACGGAGTCCCTCCACTTT
TRBJ2-7 | TRBV12-3/TRBV12-4 | NA | 13 | TRBD2 | CASSPGLGSEQYF | TGTGCCAGCAGCCCGGGACTAGGTAGCGAGCAGTACTTC
TRBJ2-5 | TRBV11-2 | NA | 17 | TRBD2 | CASSLGLAGRFQETQYF | TGTGCCAGCAGCTTAGGACTAGCGGGGAGATTCCAAGAGACCCAGTACTTC
TRBJ2-1 | TRBV11-1 | few | 16 | TRBD2 | CASSLDSGTSYNEQFF | TGTGCCAGCAGCTTAGATAGCGGGACCAGCTACAATGAGCAGTTCTTC
TRBJ1-1 | TRBV9 | NA | 14 | TRBD1 | CASSRDRGITEAFF | TGTGCCAGCAGCCGGGACAGGGGAATCACTGAAGCTTTCTTT
TRBJ2-3 | TRBV6-5 | few | 16 | NA | CASSYSGRQGTDTQYF | TGTGCCAGCAGTTACTCGGGGCGTCAGGGGACGGATACGCAGTATTTT
TRBJ2-1 | TRBV10-3 | NA | 15 | TRBD1 | CAISDDRALVNEQFF | TGTGCCATCAGTGACGACAGGGCCTTGGTCAATGAGCAGTTCTTC
TRBJ2-1 | TRBV6-1 | NA | 15 | NA | CASSKERMDYDEQFF | TGTGCCAGCAGTAAAGAGCGGATGGACTACGATGAGCAGTTCTTC
TRBJ2-1 | TRBV20-1 | NA | 13 | NA | CSALAGASNEQFF | TGCAGTGCCTTGGCAGGGGCAAGCAATGAGCAGTTCTTC
TRBJ2-1 | TRBV15 | few | 17 | NA | CATSRAQDTSSYNEQFF | TGTGCCACCAGCAGAGCGCAAGACACGAGCTCCTACAATGAGCAGTTCTTC
TRBJ2-7 | TRBV29-1 | NA | 14 | NA | CSVGVLGSSYEQYF | TGCAGCGTTGGAGTTCTAGGCAGCTCCTACGAGCAGTACTTC
TRBJ2-5 | TRBV9 | NA | 14 | NA | CTSGDRSSGETQYF | TGTACCAGCGGCGATCGGTCCTCGGGGGAGACCCAGTACTTC
TRBJ2-7 | TRBV20-1 | NA | 13 | NA | CSASWAASYEQYF | TGCAGTGCTAGTTGGGCAGCCTCCTACGAGCAGTACTTC
TRBJ2-7 | TRBV25-1 | NA | 14 | NA | CASSVQGSSYEQYF | TGTGCCAGCAGTGTGCAGGGTAGCTCCTACGAGCAGTACTTC
TRBJ1-1 | TRBV2 | NA | 12 | NA | CASIGGNTEAFF | TGTGCCAGCATCGGGGGTAACACTGAAGCTTTCTTT
TRBJ2-5 | TRBV7-9 | many | 11 | NA | CASSFLETQYF | TGTGCCAGCAGCTTTTTAGAGACCCAGTACTTC
TRBJ2-2 | TRBV7-6 | NA | 14 | NA | CASSAGRNTGELFF | TGTGCCAGCAGCGCGGGACGGAATACCGGGGAGCTGTTTTTT
TRBJ2-3 | TRBV10-3 | NA | 15 | NA | CAITQRGVSTDTQYF | TGTGCCATCACCCAGCGAGGGGTTAGCACAGATACGCAGTATTTT
TRBJ1-2 | TRBV25-1 | NA | 16 | TRBD1 | CASSEVDRGTYHGYTF | TGTGCCAGCAGTGAAGTCGACAGGGGGACCTATCATGGCTACACCTTC
TRBJ2-3 | TRBV9 | NA | 15 | NA | CASSVGSHFTDTQYF | TGTGCCAGCAGCGTAGGATCGCACTTCACAGATACGCAGTATTTT
TRBJ2-1 | TRBV25-1 | NA | 14 | NA | CASSESAAYNEQFF | TGTGCCAGCAGTGAATCCGCAGCATACAATGAGCAGTTCTTC